The clone carrying this T cell receptor (beta chain) came up many times. Its antigen is currently unknown. Certain patients were not enrolled. These were patients with other autoimmune diseases, uncontrolled infections, pregnancy or lactation. These data belong to a study of Graves' ophthalmopathy and Graves' hyperthyroidism. Germline loops: CDR1 LNHDA, CDR2 SQIVND (reference sequence). Deletions cut 6 bases from V and 4 bases from J, with 16 bases between. The CDR3 spans 15 residues. Study-wide results and limits: The model predicted ophthalmopathy progression with more than 70% sensitivity and approximately 72% specificity. Most thyroid clonotypes expanded beyond 0.001 frequency were also found in blood. A roughly 84% specificity and 85% to 90% sensitivity were achieved by a 13-signature model that separated ophthalmopathy from stable hyperthyroidism.

Using RNA transcripts, the TCR beta CDR3 regions were amplified. Second-round multiplex PCR followed a first-round RT-PCR using HTBI primers. TCRdb ran MiXCR on the multiplex PCR reads and lists one entry per CDR3 protein. The table shows 650,000 to 900,000 distinct CDR3 sequences, with 40% occurring only once. Specimen: peripheral blood. The genes are TRBV19 and TRBJ1-5; TRBD1 is a possible D gene (5 bases). This TCR derives from an adult man with Graves' ophthalmopathy. The CDR3 DNA reads TGTGCCAGTAGATCCCAGGGAGGGTCTAATCAGCCCCAGCATTTT. Protein product: CASRSQGGSNQPQHF.